Listed below are T cell receptor beta chains from one sample, sequenced in a study of blood T cell repertoires in COVID-19. The protocol was immunoSEQ multiplex PCR, while the TCRdb copy is restricted to in-frame clones and leaves out a portion. The table has approximately 150,000 clones, roughly 82% seen once. The sample taken for sequencing was PBMCs or T cells enriched from blood (not recorded which). Source of these receptors: a man aged 50 to 59 who had recovered from COVID-19. Each CDR3 is given with its conserved first and last residue. The D gene is left open where the match is weak. Clone size, where shown, is once, few, many, or a class for clones that have expanded.

CDR3	DNA	J	size	D	V
CASSLDGTVGNTIYF	TGTGCCAGCAGCTTAGACGGGACAGTCGGAAACACCATATATTTT	TRBJ1-3	-	TRBD1	TRBV7-2
CASSSVNGYTF	TGTGCCAGCAGTAGCGTTAATGGCTACACCTTC	TRBJ1-2	-	-	TRBV12-3/TRBV12-4
CASSGRGDLWDTQYF	TGTGCCAGCTCGGGGCGGGGGGACCTGTGGGATACGCAGTATTTT	TRBJ2-3	-	TRBD2	TRBV11-3
CAHNRETGNSPLHF	TGTGCCCATAACCGGGAGACTGGGAATTCACCCCTCCACTTT	TRBJ1-6	-	-	TRBV6-5
CSVSTTGGMNSPLHF	TGCAGCGTTTCGACGACAGGGGGCATGAATTCACCCCTCCACTTT	TRBJ1-6	-	TRBD1	TRBV29-1
CASSPATGLNQPQHF	TGTGCCAGCTCACCTGCGACAGGGCTCAATCAGCCCCAGCATTTT	TRBJ1-5	-	TRBD1	TRBV18
CASSSRTEGNIQYF	TGTGCCAGTAGCTCTCGGACAGAAGGGAACATTCAGTACTTC	TRBJ2-4	-	-	TRBV19
CASSSSTGGSSYNSPLHF	TGTGCCAGCAGCTCGTCTACAGGGGGAAGCTCCTATAATTCACCCCTCCACTTT	TRBJ1-6	-	TRBD1	TRBV5-4
CASLGTPLYEQYF	TGTGCCAGTCTGGGGACACCCCTCTACGAGCAGTACTTC	TRBJ2-7	-	-	TRBV28
CASSLVAGGAFF	TGTGCCAGCAGCTTAGTCGCCGGGGGGGCTTTCTTT	TRBJ1-1	-	-	TRBV7-8
CASSFVGSGDNEAFF	TGCGCCAGCAGCTTTGTTGGGTCAGGGGACAACGAAGCTTTCTTT	TRBJ1-1	-	-	TRBV5-1
CASRRDRVNEQYF	TGCGCCAGCAGAAGGGACAGGGTGAACGAGCAGTACTTC	TRBJ2-7	-	TRBD1	TRBV10-2
CASSPGTGGQGFFYTEAFF	TGTGCCAGCAGCCCGGGGACGGGGGGACAGGGCTTTTTCTACACTGAAGCTTTCTTT	TRBJ1-1	once	TRBD1	TRBV3-1/TRBV3-2
CSASPSSGGLQYF	TGCAGTGCTAGTCCCTCCTCAGGGGGTTTGCAGTATTTT	TRBJ2-3	-	TRBD1	TRBV20-1
CASSSGQGRSSGNTIYF	TGCGCCAGCAGCTCGGGACAGGGCAGATCCTCTGGAAACACCATATATTTT	TRBJ1-3	-	TRBD1	TRBV5-1
CASSTTQQGVHGYTF	TGTGCCAGCTCTACCACCCAGCAGGGGGTTCATGGCTACACCTTC	TRBJ1-2	-	TRBD1	TRBV18
CAWRFATTDTQYF	TGTGCCTGGCGGTTCGCAACCACGGATACGCAGTATTTT	TRBJ2-3	-	-	TRBV30
CASSPKSQWTDQETQYF	TGCGCCAGCAGCCCAAAAAGCCAGTGGACAGACCAAGAGACCCAGTACTTC	TRBJ2-5	-	-	TRBV5-1
CASSQVQGNHTF	TGTGCCAGCAGCCAAGTACAGGGTAACCACACCTTC	TRBJ1-2	-	-	TRBV3-1/TRBV3-2
CATSEGTGDNQPQHF	TGTGCCACCAGTGAGGGGACAGGGGACAATCAGCCCCAGCATTTT	TRBJ1-5	-	TRBD1	TRBV24-1
CASSIKATGAEQYF	TGTGCCAGCAGCATAAAGGCTACAGGGGCCGAGCAGTACTTC	TRBJ2-7	-	TRBD1	TRBV9
CASSLDGPGELFF	TGCGCCAGCAGCTTGGATGGCCCCGGGGAGCTGTTTTTT	TRBJ2-2	-	-	TRBV5-1
CASSIAQMGHQPQHF	TGTGCCAGTAGTATAGCCCAAATGGGGCATCAGCCCCAGCATTTT	TRBJ1-5	-	-	TRBV19
CAWSVQRGNQPQHF	TGTGCCTGGAGTGTACAGAGAGGCAATCAGCCCCAGCATTTT	TRBJ1-5	-	-	TRBV30
CASSHTSSPQFF	TGTGCCAGCAGTCACACTAGCAGTCCGCAGTTCTTC	TRBJ2-1	-	-	TRBV12-3/TRBV12-4
CASSSGGVAATEAFF	TGTGCCAGCAGTTCGGGGGGGGTTGCGGCCACTGAAGCTTTCTTT	TRBJ1-1	-	-	TRBV27
CAWNDPTTNYEQYF	TGTGCCTGGAACGATCCAACAACGAACTACGAGCAGTACTTC	TRBJ2-7	-	-	TRBV30
CASSLYLNTGELFF	TGTGCCAGCAGCTTATACTTGAACACCGGGGAGCTGTTTTTT	TRBJ2-2	-	-	TRBV7-9
CASSLDSRYGYTF	TGTGCCAGCAGTCTGGACAGTCGCTATGGCTACACCTTC	TRBJ1-2	-	-	TRBV6-5
CASSEVGSNQPQHF	TGTGCCAGCAGTGAGGTCGGTAGCAATCAGCCCCAGCATTTT	TRBJ1-5	-	-	TRBV2
CASSPIGQGLSYEQYF	TGCGCCAGCAGCCCCATAGGACAGGGCCTTTCCTACGAGCAGTACTTC	TRBJ2-7	-	TRBD1	TRBV4-1
CATSQGATNEKLFF	TGTGCCACCAGCCAGGGTGCAACTAATGAAAAACTGTTTTTT	TRBJ1-4	-	-	TRBV15